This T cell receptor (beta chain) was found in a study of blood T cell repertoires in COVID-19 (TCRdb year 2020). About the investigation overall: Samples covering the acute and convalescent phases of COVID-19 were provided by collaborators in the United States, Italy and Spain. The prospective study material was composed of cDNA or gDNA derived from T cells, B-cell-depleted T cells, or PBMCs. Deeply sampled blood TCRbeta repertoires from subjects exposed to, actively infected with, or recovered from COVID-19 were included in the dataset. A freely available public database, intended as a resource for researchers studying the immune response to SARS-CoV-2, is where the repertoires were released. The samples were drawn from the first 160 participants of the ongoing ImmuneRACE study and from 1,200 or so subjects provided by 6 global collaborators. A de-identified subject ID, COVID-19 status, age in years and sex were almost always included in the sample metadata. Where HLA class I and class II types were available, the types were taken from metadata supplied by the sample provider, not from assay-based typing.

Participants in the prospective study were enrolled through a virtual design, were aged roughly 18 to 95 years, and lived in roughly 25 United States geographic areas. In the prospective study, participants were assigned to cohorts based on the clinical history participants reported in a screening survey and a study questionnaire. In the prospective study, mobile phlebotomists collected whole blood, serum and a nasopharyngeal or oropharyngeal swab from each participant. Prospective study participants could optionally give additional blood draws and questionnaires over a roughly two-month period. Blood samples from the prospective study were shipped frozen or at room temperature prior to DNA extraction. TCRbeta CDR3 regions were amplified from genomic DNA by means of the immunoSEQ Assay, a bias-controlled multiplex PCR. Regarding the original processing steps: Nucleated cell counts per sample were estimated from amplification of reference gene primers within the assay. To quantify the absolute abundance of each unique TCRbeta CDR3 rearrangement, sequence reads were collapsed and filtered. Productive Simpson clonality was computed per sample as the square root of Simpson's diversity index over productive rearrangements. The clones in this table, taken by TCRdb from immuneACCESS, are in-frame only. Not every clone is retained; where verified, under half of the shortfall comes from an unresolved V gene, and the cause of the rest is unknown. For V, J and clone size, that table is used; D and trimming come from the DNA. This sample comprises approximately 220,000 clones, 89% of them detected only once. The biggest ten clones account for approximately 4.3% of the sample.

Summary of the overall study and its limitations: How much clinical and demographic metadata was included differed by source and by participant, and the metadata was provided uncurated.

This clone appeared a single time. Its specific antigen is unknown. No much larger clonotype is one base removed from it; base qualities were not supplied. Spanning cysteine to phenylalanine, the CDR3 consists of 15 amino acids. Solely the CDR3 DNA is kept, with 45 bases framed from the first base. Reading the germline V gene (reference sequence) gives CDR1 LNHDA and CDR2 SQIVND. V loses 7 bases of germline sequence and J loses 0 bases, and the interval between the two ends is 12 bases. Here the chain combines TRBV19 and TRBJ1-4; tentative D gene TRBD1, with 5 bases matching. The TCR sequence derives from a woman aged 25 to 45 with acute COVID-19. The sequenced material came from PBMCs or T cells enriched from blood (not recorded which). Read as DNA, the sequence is TGTGCCAGTAATTTGCAGACAGCAACTAATGAAAAACTGTTTTTT. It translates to CASNLQTATNEKLFF.